This entry lists 29 T cell receptor beta chains sequenced from one sample in a study of T cell responses to AZD1222 COVID-19 vaccine. Sequencing used immunoSEQ multiplex PCR; TCRdb keeps in-frame clones, though not all of them. The sample comprises some 72,000 clones, 92% of which are singletons, and around 7.1% rests with the top ten. The sample consisted of peripheral blood, taken on day 0 of MenACWY control vaccination. The receptor source for this set is an adult in good health.

The CDR3 spells CATRTGTSGVGQYF. The CDR3 DNA reads TGTGCCACCAGGACCGGGACTAGCGGCGTGGGGCAGTACTTC. This chain uses TRBV15 with TRBJ2-7; 11 bases line up with TRBD2. Germline V gene sequence: CDR1 LNHNV, CDR2 YYDKDF (reference sequence). The CDR3 consists of 14 residues. V gave up 6 bases and J gave up 9 bases; unmatched junction bases: 10.

This sequence joins TRBV7-6 and TRBJ2-7; TRBD2 agrees at 12 bases. J lost 2 bases, V lost 1 base, and 6 bases had no gene match. Germline assignment: CDR1 SGHVS and CDR2 FNYEAQ. The CDR3 runs to 17 residues. The DNA for the CDR3 is TGTGCCAGCAGCTTAGGGACTAGCGGGGAGGGCCCCTACGAGCAGTACTTC. Its translation: CASSLGTSGEGPYEQYF.

The chain joins TRBV30 to TRBJ1-5, with TRBD1 matching 7 bases. Losses at the gene ends were 4 bases for V and 2 bases for J; bases not matched to a gene: 2. There are 13 residues in the CDR3. The germline CDR1 and CDR2 sequences are GTSNPN and SVGIG (reference sequence). The DNA for the CDR3 is TGTGCCTGGAACAGGGGTGGCAATCAGCCCCAGCATTTT. Residues: CAWNRGGNQPQHF. Combining the CDR3 with reference TRBV30 and TRBJ1-5 gives the whole variable domain SQTIHQWPATLVQPVGSPLSLECTVEGTSNPNLYWYRQAAGRGLQLLFYSVGIGQISSEVPQNLSASRPQDRQFILSSKKLLLSDSGFYLCAWNRGGNQPQHFGDGTRLSIL.

The genes are TRBV6-1 and TRBJ1-3; no clear D. Trimming removed 2 bases from V and 6 bases from J, with 14 bases in between. Looked up from germline, CDR1 is MNHNS and CDR2 is SASEGT. This CDR3 contains 15 residues. This CDR3 is CASSESWTAVNTIYF. The CDR3, as DNA: TGTGCCAGCAGTGAATCGTGGACTGCGGTAAACACCATATATTTT.

The chain couples TRBV5-1 to TRBJ2-7, with a tentative D call TRBD1 (6 bases). Germline loops: CDR1 SGHRS, CDR2 YFSETQ. Trimming took off 2 bases at V and 1 base at J, with 13 bases between the two ends. The CDR3 is 15 residues long. The CDR3 nucleotides read TGCGCCAGCAGCTTTACAGGGCAAGCGTCCTACGAGCAGTACTTC. Its protein product is CASSFTGQASYEQYF. Filled out from reference TRBV5-1 and TRBJ2-7, the complete variable domain reads KAGVTQTPRYLIKTRGQQVTLSCSPISGHRSVSWYQQTPGQGLQFLFEYFSETQRNKGNFPGRFSGRQFSNSRSEMNVSTLELGDSALYLCASSFTGQASYEQYFGPGTRLTVT.

The gene calls are TRBV29-1 and TRBJ1-1; TRBD1 matches at 7 bases. The CDR3 is made up of 13 amino acids. J was trimmed by 2 bases and V by 6 bases; bases with no gene match: 6. Germline CDR1 SQVTM, CDR2 ANQGSEA. Written as DNA, the CDR3 is TGCAGCGTCGAGGACAGGAAAAACACTGAAGCTTTCTTT. This gives the protein CSVEDRKNTEAFF.

This clone was seen once. The gene calls are TRBV6-5 and TRBJ2-5; either TRBD1 or TRBD2 may fit D (6 bases each). The CDR3 has 14 residues. With 7 bases removed from V and 5 bases from J, the gap between germline ends came to 17 bases. CDR1 and CDR2 (germline): MNHEY, SVGAGI. The CDR3 coding sequence is TGTGCCAGCACCGAGGGGGGTGCGCAGGAGACCCAGTACTTC. This codes for CASTEGGAQETQYF.

The chain joins TRBV7-8 to TRBJ2-5, with D uncertain. The CDR3 is made up of 12 amino acids. Germline V CDR1 and CDR2: SGHVS, FQNEAQ. V dropped 8 bases and J dropped 5 bases, with 12 bases sitting between them. The CDR3 DNA reads as TGTGCCAGCTCGATCCTTGGCGAGACCCAGTACTTC. This sequence encodes CASSILGETQYF.

The chain has TRBV10-3 and TRBJ2-1; D is uncertain. Trimming removed 8 bases from V and 3 bases from J, with 14 bases in between. Germline V gene data show CDR1 as ENHRY and CDR2 as SYGVKD. The CDR3 has 14 amino acids. In DNA, the CDR3 is TGTGCCATCTCCACCGGTGATCTCTACAATGAGCAGTTCTTC. Translation gives CAISTGDLYNEQFF.

Written as DNA, the CDR3 is TGTGCCAGCAGTGGATACAGGGAGAATTCACCCCTCCACTTT. Protein sequence: CASSGYRENSPLHF. This chain links TRBV2 with TRBJ1-6; tentative D call: TRBD1 (6 bases). Germline CDR1 is SNHLY and CDR2 is FYNNEI. Trimming took 4 bases from V and 7 from J, leaving 11 bases between them. The CDR3 totals 14 residues.

The chain uses TRBV28 and TRBJ2-2; D may be TRBD1 (7 bases). Trimming stripped 8 bases from V and 7 bases from J, with 17 bases between. The CDR3 spans 14 residues. CDR1 is MDHEN and CDR2 is SYDVKM in the germline V gene. The CDR3 sequence is CASRNQGGRGELFF. CDR3 in DNA: TGTGCCAGCCGTAACCAGGGGGGCCGCGGGGAGCTGTTTTTT.

In its sample, this clone was seen once. The chain combines TRBV6-1 with TRBJ1-5; 9 positions agree with TRBD1. From germline, CDR1 is MNHNS and CDR2 SASEGT. With 1 base clipped from V and 2 bases from J, the junction kept 0 bases outside the gene matches. The CDR3 extends over 15 amino acids. The CDR3 loop reads CASSEGQGGNQPQHF. The CDR3 region has the DNA TGTGCCAGCAGTGAAGGACAGGGGGGCAATCAGCCCCAGCATTTT.

The CDR3 DNA sequence: TGTGCCAGCAGCGCACGGGACGAGAACACCGGGGAGCTGTTTTTT. Translating gives CASSARDENTGELFF. V is TRBV9 and J is TRBJ2-2, with D perhaps assigned TRBD1 or TRBD2 (5 bases each). The length of the CDR3 is 15 residues. V was pared by 3 bases and J by 1 base, with 10 bases between. Germline V gene data show CDR1 as SGDLS and CDR2 as YYNGEE.

The gene calls are TRBV9 and TRBJ2-3; unclear D gene. This CDR3 comprises 15 residues. In germline, CDR1 is SGDLS, CDR2 YYNGEE. Trimming took off 6 bases at V and 0 bases at J, with 14 bases between the two ends. The CDR3 region is CASTKTSRSTDTQYF. CDR3 in DNA: TGTGCCAGCACCAAAACAAGTAGGAGCACAGATACGCAGTATTTT.

CDR3 nucleotides: TGTGCCACCAGCAGGGACGAGGGGACGTCTAATGAAAAACTGTTTTTT. This translates into CATSRDEGTSNEKLFF. This chain uses TRBV15 with TRBJ1-4; TRBD1 might be the D (5 bases). The CDR3 runs 16 residues. Germline V gene lookup returns CDR1 LNHNV and CDR2 YYDKDF (reference sequence). V gave up 3 bases and J gave up 3 bases, with 14 bases separating them.

The chain combines TRBV7-2 with TRBJ1-3; D gene ambiguous. Trimming removed 5 bases at V and 3 bases at J, with 14 bases between. The CDR3 loop spans 15 amino acids. Germline assignment: CDR1 SGHTA and CDR2 FQGNSA. DNA for the CDR3: TGTGCCAGCAGCCCAAACAGAGCCCGTGGAAACACCATATATTTT. Encoded protein: CASSPNRARGNTIYF. The whole variable domain, filled in from reference TRBV7-2 and TRBJ1-3, reads GAGVSQSPSNKVTEKGKDVELRCDPISGHTALYWYRQSLGQGLEFLIYFQGNSAPDKSGLPSDRFSAERTGGSVSTLTIQRTQQEDSAVYLCASSPNRARGNTIYFGEGSWLTVV.

The V and J genes are TRBV4-3 and TRBJ2-2; weak D call: TRBD1 (7 bases). Germline V gene data show CDR1 as LGHNA and CDR2 as YSLEER. The CDR3 covers 19 residues. V lost 0 bases to trimming and J lost 3 bases, with 20 bases between them. DNA for the CDR3: TGCGCCAGCAGCCAAGATGATATAGCGGCGGGACAGTACACCGGGGAGCTGTTTTTT. The encoded protein is CASSQDDIAAGQYTGELFF.

The rearrangement uses TRBV3-1 (or the pseudogene TRBV3-2) and TRBJ2-7; 14 positions agree with TRBD2. V shed 4 bases and J 3 bases; nucleotides not matched to a gene: 5. CDR3 length: 16 amino acids. Germline values: CDR1 LGHDT, CDR2 YNNKEL (reference sequence). CDR3 residues: CASSLGGTSGGYEQYF. CDR3 DNA: TGTGCCAGCAGCCTCGGAGGGACTAGCGGGGGCTACGAGCAGTACTTC.

The V call is TRBV6-2 or TRBV6-3, the J call TRBJ1-5; perhaps TRBD1 as D (5 bases). Per germline, CDR1 MNHEY and CDR2 SVGEGT. V was clipped by 6 bases and J by 2 bases, with 8 bases between them. This CDR3 region has 13 residues. The CDR3 DNA reads as TGTGCCAGCAGCAGGGACGGCAATCAGCCCCAGCATTTT. Translated, it gives CASSRDGNQPQHF.

This CDR3 reads CASSSGTGQQETQYF. In DNA, the CDR3 is TGTGCCAGTAGTTCCGGGACAGGGCAACAAGAGACCCAGTACTTC. J is TRBJ2-5 and V is TRBV19; 9 bases are a match to TRBD1. With V trimmed by 5 bases and J by 2 bases, 6 bases remained unmatched. This CDR3 comprises 15 residues. Germline V lookup: CDR1 LNHDA, CDR2 SQIVND (reference sequence).

The CDR3 loop is CASSGSGGAGNEQFF. As DNA, the CDR3 is TGTGCCAGCAGCGGAAGCGGGGGGGCCGGGAATGAGCAGTTCTTC. V gene TRBV9 combines with J gene TRBJ2-1, with 10 bases fitting TRBD2. V gave up 3 bases and J gave up 7 bases; unmatched junction bases: 7. Looked up from germline, CDR1 is SGDLS and CDR2 is YYNGEE. The CDR3 is 15 residues long.

The genes are TRBV9 and TRBJ2-2, with 7 bases aligning to TRBD2. With 0 bases clipped from V and 1 base from J, the junction kept 3 bases outside the gene matches. The CDR3 sequence is 16 residues long. Germline CDR1 and CDR2: SGDLS and YYNGEE. The CDR3 region is CASSVVASGNTGELFF. The CDR3 region has the DNA TGTGCCAGCAGCGTAGTGGCTAGCGGGAACACCGGGGAGCTGTTTTTT.

V usage is TRBV7-2 and J usage is TRBJ2-5; D is ambiguous. The V end was cut by 3 bases, the J end by 0 bases, with 2 bases between. The germline V gene encodes CDR1 SGHTA and CDR2 FQGNSA. The CDR3 totals 12 residues. The CDR3 is CASSFDQETQYF. Written as DNA, the CDR3 is TGTGCCAGCAGCTTTGACCAAGAGACCCAGTACTTC.

The chain links TRBV7-2 to TRBJ2-3; the D gene is possibly TRBD1 (6 bases). From germline, CDR1 is SGHTA and CDR2 FQGNSA. The ends were cut back, 4 bases at V and 1 base at J, with 12 bases in the middle. This CDR3 has 15 residues. CDR3 amino acids: CASSSQGTGTDTQYF. CDR3 sequence (DNA): TGTGCCAGCAGCTCCCAGGGGACCGGCACAGATACGCAGTATTTT.

The chain is built from TRBV4-1 and TRBJ1-1; D gene uncertain. The CDR3 sequence is 14 residues long. V was clipped by 4 bases and J by 0 bases, with 9 bases between them. Germline V gives CDR1 MGHRA, CDR2 YSYEKL. CDR3 amino acids: CASSRDTLNTEAFF. Written as DNA, the CDR3 is TGCGCCAGCAGCCGCGACACCTTGAACACTGAAGCTTTCTTT.

This clone was recorded only once. This rearrangement joins TRBV28 to TRBJ2-3; D may correspond to TRBD1 or TRBD2 (5 bases each). Trimming stripped 4 bases from V and 10 bases from J, with 18 bases between. The CDR3 length is 14 residues. Germline V gene sequence: CDR1 MDHEN, CDR2 SYDVKM. The CDR3 region is CASSSAPGPRAQYF. The DNA for the CDR3 is TGTGCCAGCAGTTCGGCACCGGGGCCCCGCGCGCAGTATTTT.

The chain recombines TRBV25-1 with TRBJ1-3; tentatively, D is TRBD1 (5 bases). Germline V gene lookup returns CDR1 MGHDK and CDR2 SYGVNS. Trimming removed 0 bases at V and 9 bases at J, with 18 bases between. The CDR3 runs to 16 residues. The CDR3 loop is CASSEYGGGTWGTIYF. CDR3 DNA sequence: TGTGCCAGCAGTGAATATGGTGGCGGGACTTGGGGCACCATATATTTT.

V gene TRBV7-2 combines with J gene TRBJ2-7; possibly TRBD1 for D (6 bases). CDR1 and CDR2 (germline): SGHTA, FQGNSA. V lost 1 base, J lost 3 bases, and 13 bases lay in between. This CDR3 region has 15 residues. The CDR3 nucleotides read TGTGCCAGCAGCTTAGAACAGGGCCCCTACTACGAGCAGTACTTC. It specifies CASSLEQGPYYEQYF.

The chain employs TRBV3-1 (or the pseudogene TRBV3-2) and TRBJ2-7, with D tentatively TRBD2 (6 bases). The CDR3 is 13 amino acids. The germline V gene encodes CDR1 LGHDT and CDR2 YNNKEL (reference sequence). V lost 4 bases, J lost 3 bases, and 10 bases lay in between. The CDR3 reads CASSPRTNYEQYF. As DNA, the CDR3 is TGTGCCAGCAGCCCTAGGACTAACTACGAGCAGTACTTC.